Presented here are 10 T cell receptor beta chains from one specimen sequenced in a study of blood T cell repertoires in COVID-19. Measured with immunoSEQ multiplex PCR; TCRdb has only the in-frame clones, and not every one. The table records about 36,000 clones, around 80% of them present only once. The sequenced sample was peripheral blood. These receptors came from a man in his 60s with acute or convalescent COVID-19.

The chain joins TRBV10-3 to TRBJ2-7, with 9 nucleotides matching TRBD2. Losses at the gene ends were 4 bases for V and 1 base for J; bases not matched to a gene: 8. CDR1 is ENHRY, CDR2 SYGVKD, per germline. The CDR3 sequence is 16 residues long. The CDR3 bases are TGTGCCATCAGTGTTACCGGGACTAGCAAGTCCTACGAGCAGTACTTC. Translating gives CAISVTGTSKSYEQYF.

V usage is TRBV5-1 and J usage is TRBJ1-3, with no clear D. The CDR3 consists of 16 residues. The V gene lost 0 bases and the J gene lost 0 bases, with 10 bases spanning the gap. Germline V gene data show CDR1 as SGHRS and CDR2 as YFSETQ. The CDR3 reads CASSLVSTSSGNTIYF. The CDR3 nucleotides are TGCGCCAGCAGCTTGGTGTCTACTAGCTCTGGAAACACCATATATTTT. The whole variable domain, remainder taken from reference TRBV5-1 and TRBJ1-3, is KAGVTQTPRYLIKTRGQQVTLSCSPISGHRSVSWYQQTPGQGLQFLFEYFSETQRNKGNFPGRFSGRQFSNSRSEMNVSTLELGDSALYLCASSLVSTSSGNTIYFGEGSWLTVV.

CDR3 in amino acids: CATSRAKGETQYF. The CDR3, as DNA: TGTGCCACCAGCAGAGCTAAGGGGGAGACCCAGTACTTC. V and J are TRBV15 and TRBJ2-5, with D possibly matching TRBD1 (5 bases). Trimming stripped 1 base from V and 5 bases from J, with 8 bases between. Germline V lookup: CDR1 LNHNV, CDR2 YYDKDF (reference sequence). This CDR3 is 13 amino acids long.

This clone was counted only a few times. The CDR3 loop is CASSFGLLYEQYF. DNA of the CDR3: TGTGCCAGTAGTTTTGGACTGCTTTACGAGCAGTACTTC. V is TRBV19 and J is TRBJ2-7; D possibly corresponds to TRBD2 (5 bases). CDR1 is LNHDA, CDR2 SQIVND, per germline (reference sequence). This CDR3 comprises 13 residues. The V end was cut by 5 bases, the J end by 4 bases, with 12 bases between.

This chain links TRBV29-1 with TRBJ2-5, with 10 bases identical to TRBD2. Germline CDR1 SQVTM, CDR2 ANQGSEA. The V and J ends lost 8 bases and 4 bases, in that order; junction bases with no gene match: 10. The CDR3 has 14 amino acids. The CDR3 is CSQAPASGRETQYF. The CDR3 DNA is TGCAGCCAAGCCCCTGCTAGCGGGAGAGAGACCCAGTACTTC.

The chain joins TRBV10-3 to TRBJ1-1, with D perhaps matching TRBD1 (5 bases). Germline V gene lookup returns CDR1 ENHRY and CDR2 SYGVKD. This CDR3 contains 13 residues. Trimming pared 11 bases from V and 1 base from J, leaving 14 bases between. CDR3 residues: CAVWGGSNTEAFF. In DNA, the CDR3 is TGTGCCGTTTGGGGGGGTTCGAACACTGAAGCTTTCTTT.

The chain has TRBV28 and TRBJ1-5; TRBD1 agrees at 7 bases. In germline, CDR1 is MDHEN, CDR2 SYDVKM. The V gene end was trimmed by 5 bases and the J gene end by 3 bases; junction bases not matched to a gene: 4. This CDR3 contains 14 residues. The CDR3 DNA reads as TGTGCCAGCAGTGAGGGACAGTCCAATCAGCCCCAGCATTTT. The encoded protein is CASSEGQSNQPQHF.

The chain has TRBV19 and TRBJ2-7; possibly TRBD1 for D (5 bases). Germline CDR1 and CDR2: LNHDA and SQIVND (reference sequence). With 1 base removed from V and 0 bases from J, the gap between germline ends came to 10 bases. There are 15 residues in the CDR3. Here the CDR3 DNA reads TGTGCCAGTAGTATAGGGCCAGGGTTCTCCTACGAGCAGTACTTC. Its protein is CASSIGPGFSYEQYF.

V usage is TRBV6-1 and J usage is TRBJ2-7, with a possible D match to TRBD2 (6 bases). The germline V and J ends were trimmed by 2 bases and 8 bases, with 22 bases remaining between them. The CDR3 consists of 16 residues. In germline, CDR1 is MNHNS, CDR2 SASEGT. The CDR3 reads CASSEFGSGSLPQQYF. The CDR3 DNA reads TGTGCCAGCAGTGAATTTGGTTCCGGGAGCCTCCCCCAGCAGTACTTC.

This clone was seen more than once but under ten times. Other DNA sequences of this sample code for an identical CDR3. J is TRBJ2-1 and V is TRBV11-3; weak D call: TRBD1 (7 bases). Germline CDR1 SGHNT, CDR2 YENEEA. This CDR3 is 14 amino acids long. Trimming took off 1 base at V and 6 bases at J, with 10 bases between the two ends. CDR3 DNA sequence: TGTGCCAGCAGCTTAGGCCAGGGGGGCAATGAGCAGTTCTTC. Its translation: CASSLGQGGNEQFF.